These 16 T cell receptor beta chains share one sample of origin, sequenced in a study of Tregs in tolerant kidney transplant recipients. Profiling relied on immunoSEQ multiplex PCR, and the TCRdb table lists in-frame clones only, not all of them. Found here are over 50,000 clones, around 83% of them singletons; the top ten hold more than 4.5%. The sequencing sample was made of CD4+ T cells from blood. These receptors were collected from a human donor in good health.

V is TRBV29-1 and J is TRBJ2-5; D unclear. In germline, CDR1 is SQVTM, CDR2 ANQGSEA. V was shortened by 6 bases and J by 4 bases, with 12 bases between the two germline ends. This CDR3 spans 12 amino acids. CDR3 protein: CSVRRAPETQYF. The CDR3 DNA reads TGCAGCGTGAGACGGGCCCCAGAGACCCAGTACTTC.

V usage is TRBV7-2 and J usage is TRBJ1-3; D ambiguous. The germline V gene has CDR1 SGHTA and CDR2 FQGNSA. The CDR3 runs to 13 residues. Trimming cost V 0 bases and J 4 bases, with 4 bases left between them. The CDR3 here is CASSLARGNTIYF. In DNA, the CDR3 is TGTGCCAGCAGCTTAGCACGAGGAAACACCATATATTTT.

The genes are TRBV30 and TRBJ1-6; D gene unclear. The germline CDR1 and CDR2 sequences are GTSNPN and SVGIG (reference sequence). The CDR3 contains 15 residues. V gave up 0 bases and J gave up 9 bases, with 15 bases separating them. The CDR3 loop is CAWSVNNVARSPLHF. In DNA, the CDR3 is TGTGCCTGGAGTGTCAATAATGTCGCACGTTCACCCCTCCACTTT.

V gene TRBV7-2 combines with J gene TRBJ2-4; a weak D match, TRBD2 (5 bases). Per the germline V gene, CDR1 is SGHTA and CDR2 is FQGNSA. The CDR3 extends over 14 amino acids. Trimming took off 2 bases at V and 6 bases at J, with 11 bases between the two ends. CDR3 protein: CASSLFADSNIQYF. The CDR3 nucleotides are TGTGCCAGCAGCTTATTCGCGGACTCAAACATTCAGTACTTC.

This chain's CDR3 is CASSVSGNTDTQYF. For the CDR3, the DNA is TGTGCCAGCAGCGTTAGCGGGAACACAGATACGCAGTATTTT. The rearrangement uses TRBV9 and TRBJ2-3; 8 positions agree with TRBD2. CDR1 and CDR2 (germline): SGDLS, YYNGEE. The CDR3 length is 14 residues. The V gene end was trimmed by 2 bases and the J gene end by 2 bases; junction bases not matched to a gene: 1.

This chain joins TRBV2 and TRBJ1-1; the match to TRBD1 covers 8 bases. The germline V gene encodes CDR1 SNHLY and CDR2 FYNNEI. V was pared by 6 bases and J by 4 bases, with 10 bases of the junction left unmatched. This CDR3 has 15 amino acids. The CDR3 sequence is CASRTGAGRVTEAFF. CDR3 DNA sequence: TGTGCCAGCAGGACAGGGGCAGGGAGGGTCACTGAAGCTTTCTTT.

The gene calls are TRBV9 and TRBJ2-1; D tentatively fits TRBD1 or TRBD2 (5 bases each). CDR1 and CDR2 from the germline V gene are SGDLS and YYNGEE. Trimming shortened V by 0 bases and J by 5 bases, and 15 bases separated the two germline ends. The CDR3 contains 16 residues. This chain's CDR3 is CASSVAQGEAHNEQFF. CDR3 DNA: TGTGCCAGCAGCGTAGCTCAGGGAGAGGCCCACAATGAGCAGTTCTTC.

The chain employs TRBV9 and TRBJ1-3; D not resolved. V was clipped by 0 bases and J by 4 bases, with 8 bases between them. Per germline, CDR1 SGDLS and CDR2 YYNGEE. The CDR3 sequence is 14 residues long. CDR3 sequence reads: CASSVGGGGNTIYF. CDR3 bases: TGTGCCAGCAGCGTAGGGGGAGGAGGAAACACCATATATTTT.

J is TRBJ2-3 and V is TRBV6-6, with unresolved D. Trimming shortened V by 2 bases and J by 8 bases, and 8 bases separated the two germline ends. This CDR3 is built from 12 residues. Germline V CDR1 and CDR2: MNHNY, SVGAGI (reference sequence). The CDR3 DNA reads TGTGCCAGCAGTTACCCTGCAGGTACGCAGTATTTT. Translating gives CASSYPAGTQYF.

The CDR3, as DNA: TGCGCCAGCAGCTTGGCCTTAGAGGCCGGGGAGCTGTTTTTT. Amino acids: CASSLALEAGELFF. V usage is TRBV5-1 and J usage is TRBJ2-2, with D uncertain. The CDR3 contains 14 residues. The V and J ends lost 0 bases and 6 bases respectively, with 9 bases between them. CDR1 is SGHRS and CDR2 is YFSETQ in the germline V gene.

The chain joins TRBV7-2 to TRBJ1-1, with 7 bases lining up with TRBD1. Germline CDR1 SGHTA, CDR2 FQGNSA. The CDR3 has 15 residues. J gave up 1 base and V 5 bases, and 7 bases lay outside the gene matches. CDR3 DNA: TGTGCCAGCAGCAGCCAGGGGGGTCGGAACACTGAAGCTTTCTTT. It encodes CASSSQGGRNTEAFF.

The chain is built from TRBV7-9 and TRBJ2-3, with a possible D match to TRBD2 (5 bases). The V gene's germline CDR1 is SEHNR and CDR2 FQNEAQ (reference sequence). The CDR3 is 15 residues long. V lost 1 base and J lost 3, with 11 bases in between. The CDR3 nucleotides read TGTGCCAGCAGCTTAGGCGTAGAGGGAACAGATACGCAGTATTTT. Encoded protein: CASSLGVEGTDTQYF.

This clone has at least ten counts. The rearrangement links TRBV5-1 to TRBJ1-3; TRBD1 matches 8 bases. The CDR3 covers 17 residues. The germline gives CDR1 SGHRS, CDR2 YFSETQ. V lost 0 bases to trimming and J lost 6 bases; unmatched junction nucleotides: 11. The CDR3 sequence: CASSLAGQGSGENTIYF. The CDR3 DNA follows: TGCGCCAGCAGCTTGGCCGGACAGGGTTCCGGAGAAAACACCATATATTTT.

This clone was recorded only once. The CDR3 nucleotides are TGTGCCAGCAGCCAAGAAAGGGCAGGGAACACTGAAGCTTTCTTT. Its protein is CASSQERAGNTEAFF. V usage is TRBV4-2 and J usage is TRBJ1-1; D is unclear. CDR3 length equals 15 residues. Per the germline V gene, CDR1 is LGHNA and CDR2 is YNFKEQ. Trimming removed 0 bases from V and 1 base from J, with 9 bases in between.

The chain joins TRBV5-1 to TRBJ1-1, with D perhaps matching TRBD1 (6 bases). V was trimmed by 1 base and J by 7 bases, leaving 11 bases between them. The CDR3 has 13 residues. The germline gives CDR1 SGHRS, CDR2 YFSETQ. CDR3 DNA sequence: TGCGCCAGCAGCTTGCAGGGGTGGGTTGAAGCTTTCTTT. Translation: CASSLQGWVEAFF.

The genes are TRBV4-2 and TRBJ2-2; perhaps TRBD1 as D (6 bases). The CDR3 contains 14 residues. The V gene's germline CDR1 is LGHNA and CDR2 YNFKEQ. Trimming took 3 bases from V and 5 from J, leaving 10 bases between them. Here the CDR3 DNA reads TGTGCCAGCAGCCATTCCAGGGGTACCGGGGAGCTGTTTTTT. Amino acids: CASSHSRGTGELFF.